A selection of T cell receptor beta chains follows, all from one sample in a study of control samples from healthy donors and cancer patients. The repertoire was sequenced with immunoSEQ multiplex PCR; TCRdb's copy has only in-frame clones and lacks some. This table has around 100,000 clones, just over 85% appearing once. Sequencing was done on a sample of blood. These receptors were taken from a man aged 25-45 years in good health. The CDR3 runs from the conserved cysteine through the conserved F or W. D genes are given only for firm matches. Where a row states a size, it is once, few, many or the class of an expanded clone; other rows omit it.

J,V,size,D,DNA,CDR3
TRBJ2-1,TRBV11-3,NA,TRBD2,TGTGCCAGCAGCTTAGGTCTCGAGAGCGGGAAGGTCGATAATGAGCAGTTCTTC,CASSLGLESGKVDNEQFF
TRBJ1-2,TRBV20-1,once,NA,TGCAGTGCTAGTCTACGGGACCGCCCTAACTATGGCTACACCTTC,CSASLRDRPNYGYTF
TRBJ1-5,TRBV5-1,NA,TRBD1,TGCGCCAGCAGCTTTGGGACAGGGTTCAATCAGCCCCAGCATTTT,CASSFGTGFNQPQHF
TRBJ1-1,TRBV19,NA,NA,TGTGCCAGTAGAAACCCTCAAAAATGGGAAACTGAAGCTTTCTTT,CASRNPQKWETEAFF
TRBJ1-2,TRBV11-2,NA,NA,TGTGCCAGCAGCTCGGCGGCTGAACAGAATTATGGCTACACCTTC,CASSSAAEQNYGYTF
TRBJ2-3,TRBV28,few,NA,TGTGCCAGCAGTTCACCAGCTTCCGCATCAGATACGCAGTATTTT,CASSSPASASDTQYF
TRBJ1-1,TRBV2,NA,NA,TGTGCCAGCTCTGGGACACGGGGGGCGAGGACTGAAGCTTTCTTT,CASSGTRGARTEAFF
TRBJ1-2,TRBV5-1,once,NA,TGCGCCAGCAGCTTGTACGACTATGGCTACACCTTC,CASSLYDYGYTF
TRBJ2-7,TRBV10-3,NA,NA,TGTGCCATCGAACGGGACAACTCCTACGAGCAGTACTTC,CAIERDNSYEQYF
TRBJ1-1,TRBV19,NA,NA,TGTGCCAGTAGGAAGATCCGGGACGGAGACACTGAAGCTTTCTTT,CASRKIRDGDTEAFF
TRBJ2-7,TRBV18,NA,TRBD1,TGTGCCAGCTCACCACGGGGACAGAAAACCTACGAGCAGTACTTC,CASSPRGQKTYEQYF
TRBJ1-2,TRBV30,NA,NA,TGTGCCTGGGGCCCGGGACGCAACTATGGCTACACCTTC,CAWGPGRNYGYTF
TRBJ2-3,TRBV5-1,NA,TRBD2,TGCGCCAGCAGCCCTATAGCGGGAGGGCCCAGCACAGATACGCAGTATTTT,CASSPIAGGPSTDTQYF
TRBJ2-3,TRBV3-1/TRBV3-2,NA,NA,TGTGCCAGCAGCCAAGATGTGTCCGAGATTTTGGATACGCAGTATTTT,CASSQDVSEILDTQYF
TRBJ1-5,TRBV7-9,NA,TRBD1,TGTGCCAGCAGACAGACAGGGAACGATCAGCCCCAGCATTTT,CASRQTGNDQPQHF
TRBJ1-1,TRBV29-1,NA,NA,TGCAGCGTTGAAGGAATCACAAACACTGAAGCTTTCTTT,CSVEGITNTEAFF
TRBJ1-5,TRBV19,NA,NA,TGTGCCAGTAGACCAGGACGATTGGGCAATCAGCCCCAGCATTTT,CASRPGRLGNQPQHF
TRBJ2-7,TRBV4-1,NA,NA,TGCGCCAGCAGTCAAGGGGGCTACGAGCAGTACTTC,CASSQGGYEQYF
TRBJ2-1,TRBV6-4,once,NA,TGTGCTGTTCAGGGGAGGTCCTACAATGAGCAGTTCTTC,CAVQGRSYNEQFF
TRBJ2-1,TRBV2,NA,TRBD2,TGTGCCAGCAGTGGGGAGGCGGGGGGAGACAATGAGCAGTTCTTC,CASSGEAGGDNEQFF
TRBJ2-5,TRBV27,NA,TRBD1,TGTGCCAGCAGTCCCCACAGGGGGAGAGAGACCCAGTACTTC,CASSPHRGRETQYF
TRBJ2-3,TRBV27,NA,TRBD1,TGTGCCAGCAGTTTATTACTGGGACAGGGGGCAGATACGCAGTATTTT,CASSLLLGQGADTQYF
TRBJ2-5,TRBV19,NA,TRBD2,TGTGCCAGTAGCGTTAGCGGGAGTAACCAAGAGACCCAGTACTTC,CASSVSGSNQETQYF
TRBJ2-7,TRBV7-9,NA,TRBD1,TGTGCCAGCAGCCCTCCGGGACAGGGCTACGAGCAGTACTTC,CASSPPGQGYEQYF
TRBJ1-5,TRBV28,NA,NA,TGTGCCAGCAGTGGGGGCGGGAGTAAAAGCCGCCCAGAGCATTTT,CASSGGGSKSRPEHF
TRBJ2-1,TRBV5-5,NA,NA,TGTGCCAGCAGCTTGGACTGGCTCAATGAGCAGTTCTTC,CASSLDWLNEQFF
TRBJ2-1,TRBV5-1,NA,TRBD1,TGCGCCAGCAGCTTATCCCAGACAGGGGTTGCGCGGAATGAGCAGTTCTTC,CASSLSQTGVARNEQFF
TRBJ1-1,TRBV18,NA,NA,TGTGCCAGCTCACAACAAACGGACAGCGAAGCTTTCTTT,CASSQQTDSEAFF